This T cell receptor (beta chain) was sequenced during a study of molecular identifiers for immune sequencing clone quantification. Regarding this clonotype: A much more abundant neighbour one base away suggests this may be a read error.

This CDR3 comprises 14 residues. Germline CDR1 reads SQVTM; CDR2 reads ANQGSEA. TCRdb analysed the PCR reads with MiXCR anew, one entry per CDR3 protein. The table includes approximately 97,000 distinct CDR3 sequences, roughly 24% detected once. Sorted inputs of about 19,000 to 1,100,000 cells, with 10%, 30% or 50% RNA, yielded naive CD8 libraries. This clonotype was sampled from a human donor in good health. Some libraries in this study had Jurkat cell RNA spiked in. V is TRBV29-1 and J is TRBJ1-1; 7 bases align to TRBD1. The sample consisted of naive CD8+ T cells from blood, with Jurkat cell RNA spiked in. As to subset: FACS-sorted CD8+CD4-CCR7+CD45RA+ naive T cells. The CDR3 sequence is CTVAGTEKNTEAFF. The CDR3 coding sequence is TGCACCGTCGCCGGGACAGAGAAGAACACTGAAGCTTTCTTT.